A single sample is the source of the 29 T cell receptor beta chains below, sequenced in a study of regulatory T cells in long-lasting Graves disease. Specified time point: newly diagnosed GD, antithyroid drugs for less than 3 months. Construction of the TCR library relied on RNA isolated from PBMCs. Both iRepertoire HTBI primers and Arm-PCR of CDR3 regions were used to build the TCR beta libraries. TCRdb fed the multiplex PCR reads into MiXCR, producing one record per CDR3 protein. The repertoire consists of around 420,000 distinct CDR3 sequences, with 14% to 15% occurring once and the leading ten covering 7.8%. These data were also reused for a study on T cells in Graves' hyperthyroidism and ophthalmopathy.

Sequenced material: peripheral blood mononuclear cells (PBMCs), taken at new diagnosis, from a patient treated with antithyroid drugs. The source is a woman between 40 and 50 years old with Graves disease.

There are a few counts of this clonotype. CDR3 DNA sequence: TGTGCCAGCAGCACAACTAGCTCCTACGAGCAGTACTTC. Encoded protein: CASSTTSSYEQYF. The rearrangement uses TRBV7-9 and TRBJ2-7; tentatively, D is TRBD2 (5 bases). V was shortened by 5 bases and J by 0 bases, with 8 bases between the two germline ends. The CDR3 has 13 amino acids. Germline V gene sequence: CDR1 SEHNR, CDR2 FQNEAQ (reference sequence).

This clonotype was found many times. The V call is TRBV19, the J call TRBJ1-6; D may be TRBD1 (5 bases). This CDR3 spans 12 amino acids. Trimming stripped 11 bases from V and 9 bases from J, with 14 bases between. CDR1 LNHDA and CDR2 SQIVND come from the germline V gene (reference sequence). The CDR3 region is CAVGRVGSPLHF. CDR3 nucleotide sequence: TGTGCCGTGGGCAGGGTGGGTTCACCCCTCCACTTT. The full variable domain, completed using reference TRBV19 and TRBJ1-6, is DGGITQSPKYLFRKEGQNVTLSCEQNLNHDAMYWYRQDPGQGLRLIYYSQIVNDFQKGDIAEGYSVSREKKESFPLTVTSAQKNPTAFYLCAVGRVGSPLHFGNGTRLTVT.

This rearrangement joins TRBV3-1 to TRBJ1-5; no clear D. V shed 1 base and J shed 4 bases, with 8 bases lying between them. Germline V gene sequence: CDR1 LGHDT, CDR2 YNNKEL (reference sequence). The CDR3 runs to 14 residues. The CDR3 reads CASSQAAENQPQHF. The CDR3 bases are TGTGCCAGCAGCCAAGCGGCGGAGAATCAGCCCCAGCATTTT.

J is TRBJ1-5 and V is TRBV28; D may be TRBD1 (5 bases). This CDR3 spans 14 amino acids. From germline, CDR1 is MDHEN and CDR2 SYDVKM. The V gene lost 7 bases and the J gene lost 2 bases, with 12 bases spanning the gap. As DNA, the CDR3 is TGTGCCAGCACCCGTTCGGGGGGCAATCAGCCCCAGCATTTT. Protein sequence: CASTRSGGNQPQHF.

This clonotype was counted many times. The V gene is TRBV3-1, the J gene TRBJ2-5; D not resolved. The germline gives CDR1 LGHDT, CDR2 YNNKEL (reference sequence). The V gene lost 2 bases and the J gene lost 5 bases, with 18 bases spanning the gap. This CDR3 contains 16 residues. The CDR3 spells CASSQSPGGPGETQYF. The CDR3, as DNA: TGTGCCAGCAGCCAAAGTCCCGGCGGTCCTGGGGAGACCCAGTACTTC.

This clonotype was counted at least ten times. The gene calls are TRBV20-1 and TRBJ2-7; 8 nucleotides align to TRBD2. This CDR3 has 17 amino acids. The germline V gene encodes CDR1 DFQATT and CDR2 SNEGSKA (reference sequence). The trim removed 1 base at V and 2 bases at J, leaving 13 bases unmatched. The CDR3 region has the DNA TGCAGTGCTAGAGGAGACCGGCTAGCGGGTCTAACCTACGAGCAGTACTTC. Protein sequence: CSARGDRLAGLTYEQYF.

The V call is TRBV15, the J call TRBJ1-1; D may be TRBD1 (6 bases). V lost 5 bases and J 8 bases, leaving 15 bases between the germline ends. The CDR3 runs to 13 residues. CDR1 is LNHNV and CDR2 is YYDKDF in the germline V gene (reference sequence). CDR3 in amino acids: CATSADSHGEAFF. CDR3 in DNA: TGTGCCACCAGCGCGGACAGTCATGGGGAAGCTTTCTTT.

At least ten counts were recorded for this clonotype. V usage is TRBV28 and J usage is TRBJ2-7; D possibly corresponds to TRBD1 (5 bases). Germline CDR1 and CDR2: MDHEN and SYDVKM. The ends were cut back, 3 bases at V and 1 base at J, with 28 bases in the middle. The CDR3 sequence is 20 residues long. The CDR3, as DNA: TGTGCCAGCAGTTTGCCCGGATTAGGGGTTAGGTTGTTCCCGTCCTACGAGCAGTACTTC. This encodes CASSLPGLGVRLFPSYEQYF. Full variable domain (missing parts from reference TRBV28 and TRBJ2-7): DVKVTQSSRYLVKRTGEKVFLECVQDMDHENMFWYRQDPGLGLRLIYFSYDVKMKEKGDIPEGYSVSREKKERFSLILESASTNQTSMYLCASSLPGLGVRLFPSYEQYFGPGTRLTVT.

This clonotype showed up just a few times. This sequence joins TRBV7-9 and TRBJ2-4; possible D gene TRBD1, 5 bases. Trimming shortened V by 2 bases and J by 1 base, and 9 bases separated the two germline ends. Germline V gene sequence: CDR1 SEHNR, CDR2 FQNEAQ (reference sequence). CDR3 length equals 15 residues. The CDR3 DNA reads TGTGCCAGCAGCTTATGGGGCCAGGCCAAAAACATTCAGTACTTC. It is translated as CASSLWGQAKNIQYF.

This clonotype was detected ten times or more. Here the CDR3 reads CASTLGYGSYEQYF. The CDR3, as DNA: TGTGCCAGCACCCTCGGGTACGGATCCTACGAGCAGTACTTC. The chain is built from TRBV12-3 or TRBV12-4 and TRBJ2-7; D is ambiguous. The CDR3 is 14 amino acids. Trimming removed 7 bases from V and 1 base from J, with 14 bases in between.

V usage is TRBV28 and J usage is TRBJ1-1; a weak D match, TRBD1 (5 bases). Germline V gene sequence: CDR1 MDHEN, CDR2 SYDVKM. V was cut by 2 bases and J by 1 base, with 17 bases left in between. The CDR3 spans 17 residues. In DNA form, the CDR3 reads TGTGCCAGCAGTTTAGTCGATTTTAAGGGGAAGAACACTGAAGCTTTCTTT. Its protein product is CASSLVDFKGKNTEAFF.

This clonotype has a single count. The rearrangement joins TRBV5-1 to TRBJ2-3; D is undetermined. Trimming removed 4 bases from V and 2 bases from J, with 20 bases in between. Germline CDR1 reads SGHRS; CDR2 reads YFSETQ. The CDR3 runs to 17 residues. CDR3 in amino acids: CASSLSIQMLATDTQYF. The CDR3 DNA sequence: TGCGCCAGCAGCCTGTCGATTCAGATGTTGGCCACAGATACGCAGTATTTT.

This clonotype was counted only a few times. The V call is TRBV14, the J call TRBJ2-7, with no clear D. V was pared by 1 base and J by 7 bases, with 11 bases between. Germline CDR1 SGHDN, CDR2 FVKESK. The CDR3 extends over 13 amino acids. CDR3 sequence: CASSQVTGREQYF. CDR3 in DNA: TGTGCCAGCAGCCAAGTGACGGGTAGGGAGCAGTACTTC.

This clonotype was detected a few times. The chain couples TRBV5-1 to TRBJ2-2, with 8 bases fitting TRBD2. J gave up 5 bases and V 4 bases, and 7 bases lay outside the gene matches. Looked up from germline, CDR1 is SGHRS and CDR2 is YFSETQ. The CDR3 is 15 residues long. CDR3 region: CASSTGTSRTGELFF. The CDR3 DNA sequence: TGCGCCAGCAGCACAGGGACTAGTCGGACCGGGGAGCTGTTTTTT.

CDR3 DNA: TGTGCCAGCAGCGCCATCGAGCGGGCTACCGGGGAGCTGTTTTTT. The encoded protein is CASSAIERATGELFF. This sequence joins TRBV7-6 and TRBJ2-2, with D possibly being TRBD2 (6 bases). There are 15 residues in the CDR3. In germline, CDR1 is SGHVS, CDR2 FNYEAQ. V shed 5 bases and J shed 5 bases, with 15 bases lying between them.

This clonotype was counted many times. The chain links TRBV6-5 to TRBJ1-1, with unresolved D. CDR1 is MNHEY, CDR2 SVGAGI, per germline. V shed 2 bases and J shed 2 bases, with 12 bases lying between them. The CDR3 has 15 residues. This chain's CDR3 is CASSYGSAGNTEAFF. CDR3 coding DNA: TGTGCCAGCAGTTACGGTAGTGCAGGTAACACTGAAGCTTTCTTT.

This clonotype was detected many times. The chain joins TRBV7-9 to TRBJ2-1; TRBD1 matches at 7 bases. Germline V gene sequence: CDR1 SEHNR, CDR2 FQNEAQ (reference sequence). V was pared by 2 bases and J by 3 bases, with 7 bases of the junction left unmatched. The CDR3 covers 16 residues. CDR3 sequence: CASSLRRAGGYNEQFF. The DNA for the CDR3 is TGTGCCAGCAGCTTACGACGGGCAGGGGGCTACAATGAGCAGTTCTTC.

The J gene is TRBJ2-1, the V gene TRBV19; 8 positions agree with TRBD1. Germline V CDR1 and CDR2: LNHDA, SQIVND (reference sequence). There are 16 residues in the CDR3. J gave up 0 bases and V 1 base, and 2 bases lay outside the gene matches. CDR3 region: CASSIGTGGSYNEQFF. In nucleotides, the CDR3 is TGTGCCAGTAGTATAGGAACAGGGGGCTCCTACAATGAGCAGTTCTTC.

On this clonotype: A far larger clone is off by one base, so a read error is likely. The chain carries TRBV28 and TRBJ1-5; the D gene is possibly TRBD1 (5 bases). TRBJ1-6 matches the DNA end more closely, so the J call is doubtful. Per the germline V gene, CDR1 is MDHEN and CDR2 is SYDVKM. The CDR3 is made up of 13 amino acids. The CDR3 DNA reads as TGTGCCACCAGGGTGGCGGCGGATTCACCCCTCCACTTT. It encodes CATRVAADSPLHF.

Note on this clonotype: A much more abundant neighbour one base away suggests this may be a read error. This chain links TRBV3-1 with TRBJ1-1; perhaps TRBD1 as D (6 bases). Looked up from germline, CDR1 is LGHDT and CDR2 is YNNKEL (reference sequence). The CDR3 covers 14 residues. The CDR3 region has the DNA TGTCCCAGCAGCCCCCCGGTGGGGGCAGCTGAAGCTTTCTTT. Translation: CPSSPPVGAAEAFF.

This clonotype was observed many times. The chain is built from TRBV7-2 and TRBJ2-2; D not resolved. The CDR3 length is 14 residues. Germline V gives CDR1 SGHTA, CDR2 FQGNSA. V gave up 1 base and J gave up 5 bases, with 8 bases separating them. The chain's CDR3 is CASSLDSGTGELFF. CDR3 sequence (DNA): TGTGCCAGCAGCTTAGACTCCGGGACCGGGGAGCTGTTTTTT.

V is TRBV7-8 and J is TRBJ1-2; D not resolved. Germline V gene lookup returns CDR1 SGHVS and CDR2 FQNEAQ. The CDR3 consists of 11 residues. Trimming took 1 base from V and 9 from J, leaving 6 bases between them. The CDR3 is CASSLDGRYTF. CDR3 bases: TGTGCCAGCAGCTTAGATGGCCGCTACACCTTC.

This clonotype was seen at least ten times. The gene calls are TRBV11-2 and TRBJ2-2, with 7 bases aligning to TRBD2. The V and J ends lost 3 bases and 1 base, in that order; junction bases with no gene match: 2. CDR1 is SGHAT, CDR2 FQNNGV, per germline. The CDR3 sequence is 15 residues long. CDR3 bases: TGTGCCAGCAGCTTTGGACTAGAGAACACCGGGGAGCTGTTTTTT. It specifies CASSFGLENTGELFF. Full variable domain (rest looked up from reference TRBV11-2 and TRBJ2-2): EAGVAQSPRYKIIEKRQSVAFWCNPISGHATLYWYQQILGQGPKLLIQFQNNGVVDDSQLPKDRFSAERLKGVDSTLKIQPAKLEDSAVYLCASSFGLENTGELFFGEGSRLTVL.

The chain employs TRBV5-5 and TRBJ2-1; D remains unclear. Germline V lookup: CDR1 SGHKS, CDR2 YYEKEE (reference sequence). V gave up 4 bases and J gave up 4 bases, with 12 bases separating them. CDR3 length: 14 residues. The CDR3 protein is CASSPWYGYNEQFF. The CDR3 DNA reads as TGTGCCAGCAGCCCCTGGTATGGGTACAATGAGCAGTTCTTC.

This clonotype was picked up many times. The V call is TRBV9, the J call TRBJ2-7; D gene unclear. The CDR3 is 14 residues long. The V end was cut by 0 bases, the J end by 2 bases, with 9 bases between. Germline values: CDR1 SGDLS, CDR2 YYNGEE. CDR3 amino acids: CASSVGANTYEQYF. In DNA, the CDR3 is TGTGCCAGCAGCGTAGGAGCTAATACCTACGAGCAGTACTTC.

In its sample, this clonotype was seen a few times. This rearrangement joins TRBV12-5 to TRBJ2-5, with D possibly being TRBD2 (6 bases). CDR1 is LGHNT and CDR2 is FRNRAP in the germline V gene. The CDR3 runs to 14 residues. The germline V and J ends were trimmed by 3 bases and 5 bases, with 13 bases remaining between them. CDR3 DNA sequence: TGTGCTAGTGGTTTAATGGGAGGTTACGAGACCCAGTACTTC. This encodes CASGLMGGYETQYF.

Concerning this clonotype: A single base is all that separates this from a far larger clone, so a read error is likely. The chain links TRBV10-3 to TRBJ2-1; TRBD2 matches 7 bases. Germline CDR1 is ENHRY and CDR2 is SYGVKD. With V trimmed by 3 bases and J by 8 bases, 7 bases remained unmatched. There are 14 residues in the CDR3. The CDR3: CAISDTSDSYEQFF. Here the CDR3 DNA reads TGTGCCATCAGTGATACTAGCGACAGCTATGAGCAGTTCTTC.

CDR3 in DNA: TGTGCCAGCAGTGTCCCATCTAGCGGGAGGGTTCGTGATGAGCAGTTCTTC. Its translation is CASSVPSSGRVRDEQFF. The rearrangement joins TRBV2 to TRBJ2-1, with 12 nucleotides matching TRBD2. Germline CDR1 is SNHLY and CDR2 is FYNNEI. The CDR3 is 17 amino acids. J lost 8 bases, V lost 4 bases, and 12 bases had no gene match.

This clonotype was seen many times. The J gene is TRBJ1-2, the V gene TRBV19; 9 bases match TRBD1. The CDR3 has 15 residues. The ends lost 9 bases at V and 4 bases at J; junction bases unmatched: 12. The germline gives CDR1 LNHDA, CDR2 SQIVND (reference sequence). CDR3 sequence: CASSRDREVPYGYTF. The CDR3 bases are TGTGCCAGCAGCAGGGACAGGGAGGTCCCCTATGGCTACACCTTC.